This passage covers 32 T cell receptor beta chains from one sample sequenced in a study of T cell responses to AZD1222 COVID-19 vaccine. TCRdb's table, derived via immunoSEQ multiplex PCR, lists solely in-frame clones and lacks some. The sample has some 140,000 clones; about 91% are singletons. The sequenced sample was peripheral blood, obtained on day 0 of AZD1222 vaccination. The receptors were sampled from an adult in good health.

The J gene is TRBJ1-4, the V gene TRBV11-3, with D unclear. CDR3 length equals 14 residues. Trimming took 5 bases from V and 0 from J, leaving 7 bases between them. In germline, CDR1 is SGHNT, CDR2 YENEEA. CDR3: CASSETPTNEKLFF. The CDR3, as DNA: TGTGCCAGCAGCGAGACCCCAACTAATGAAAAACTGTTTTTT.

This chain uses TRBV24-1 with TRBJ1-2; D is perhaps TRBD1 (5 bases). The CDR3 spans 13 residues. Germline CDR1 is KGHDR and CDR2 is SFDVKD. Deletions cut 3 bases from V and 4 bases from J, with 8 bases between. CDR3 loop: CATSDPGFYGYTF. The CDR3 bases are TGTGCCACCAGTGATCCAGGGTTCTATGGCTACACCTTC.

This clone came up once. V usage is TRBV28 and J usage is TRBJ2-1, with D maybe TRBD2 (5 bases). Germline CDR1 is MDHEN and CDR2 is SYDVKM. Trimming stripped 6 bases from V and 8 bases from J, with 26 bases between. CDR3 size: 17 residues. CDR3 bases: TGTGCCAGCAGACCCCATCGGGGTGGGAGAAGCCCCCATGAGCAGTTCTTC. It codes for CASRPHRGGRSPHEQFF.

This chain joins TRBV4-2 and TRBJ2-1; 9 nucleotides align to TRBD2. Germline V lookup: CDR1 LGHNA, CDR2 YNFKEQ. J lost 7 bases, V lost 4 bases, and 11 bases had no gene match. This CDR3 is built from 16 residues. The CDR3 sequence: CASSRGGGRAKNEQFF. The CDR3 region has the DNA TGTGCCAGCAGCCGGGGTGGCGGGAGGGCCAAGAATGAGCAGTTCTTC.

This sequence joins TRBV18 and TRBJ1-2, with a possible D match to TRBD1 (5 bases). Per the germline V gene, CDR1 is KGHSH and CDR2 is LQKENI. The CDR3 has 15 amino acids. Trimming removed 3 bases at V and 4 bases at J, with 15 bases between. DNA for the CDR3: TGTGCCAGCTCACCGTGGGGGGACGTCAGCTATGGCTACACCTTC. It specifies CASSPWGDVSYGYTF.

This sequence joins TRBV2 and TRBJ1-6; perhaps TRBD1 as D (5 bases). Germline V gene lookup returns CDR1 SNHLY and CDR2 FYNNEI. This CDR3 spans 15 amino acids. The V and J ends lost 6 bases and 7 bases respectively, with 16 bases between them. CDR3 DNA sequence: TGTGCCAGCAGCGAGGAGGGGCGGACCAATTCACCCCTCCACTTT. It specifies CASSEEGRTNSPLHF.

The chain combines TRBV4-1 with TRBJ2-1; D call uncertain. Looked up from germline, CDR1 is MGHRA and CDR2 is YSYEKL. The CDR3 has 12 residues. Trimming left V 2 bases short and J 4 bases short, with 3 bases between. For the CDR3, the DNA is TGCGCCAGCAGCCAACCATACAATGAGCAGTTCTTC. Translated, it gives CASSQPYNEQFF.

The chain uses TRBV30 and TRBJ1-2; TRBD1 aligns across 9 bases. With 0 bases clipped from V and 3 bases from J, the junction kept 11 bases outside the gene matches. The CDR3 loop spans 17 amino acids. CDR1 GTSNPN and CDR2 SVGIG come from the germline V gene (reference sequence). The DNA of the CDR3 is TGTGCCTGGAGTGTACGGGACAGGGTTATGCGCTACTATGGCTACACCTTC. The encoded protein is CAWSVRDRVMRYYGYTF.

The J gene is TRBJ1-1, the V gene TRBV11-2, with 9 bases lining up with TRBD1. From germline, CDR1 is SGHAT and CDR2 FQNNGV. CDR3 length equals 18 residues. Losses at the gene ends were 6 bases for V and 3 bases for J; bases not matched to a gene: 17. The CDR3 nucleotides read TGTGCCAGCAGTTCAGGGCAGGGACAGGGTAAGGGGGACACTGAAGCTTTCTTT. Its translation: CASSSGQGQGKGDTEAFF. The full variable domain, with the rest looked up from reference TRBV11-2 and TRBJ1-1, is EAGVAQSPRYKIIEKRQSVAFWCNPISGHATLYWYQQILGQGPKLLIQFQNNGVVDDSQLPKDRFSAERLKGVDSTLKIQPAKLEDSAVYLCASSSGQGQGKGDTEAFFGQGTRLTVV.

The genes are TRBV4-3 and TRBJ2-5, with 7 bases that match TRBD1. This CDR3 comprises 18 residues. Germline CDR1 and CDR2: LGHNA and YSLEER. V was pared by 2 bases and J by 5 bases, with 17 bases of the junction left unmatched. The CDR3 loop is CASSQQGTGDRRGETQYF. Written as DNA, the CDR3 is TGCGCCAGCAGCCAACAGGGCACAGGGGATCGTAGGGGGGAGACCCAGTACTTC.

The chain carries TRBV4-1 and TRBJ2-7, with D perhaps matching TRBD2 (6 bases). The CDR3 consists of 13 residues. The V gene's germline CDR1 is MGHRA and CDR2 YSYEKL. V gave up 1 base and J gave up 6 bases, with 10 bases separating them. CDR3: CASSQATSSEQYF. The CDR3 coding sequence is TGCGCCAGCAGCCAAGCGACTAGTTCCGAGCAGTACTTC.

The chain's CDR3 is CASGQDGRVGFF. DNA of the CDR3: TGTGCTAGTGGGCAAGACGGGAGGGTTGGTTTCTTT. The chain links TRBV12-5 to TRBJ1-1; no clear D. Germline V gene sequence: CDR1 LGHNT, CDR2 FRNRAP. The V gene lost 6 bases and the J gene lost 13 bases, with 18 bases spanning the gap. CDR3 length: 12 residues.

This sequence joins TRBV14 and TRBJ2-7; tentative D call: TRBD1 (7 bases). The CDR3 runs to 14 residues. The germline gives CDR1 SGHDN, CDR2 FVKESK. V lost 1 base and J 3 bases, leaving 10 bases between the germline ends. The DNA of the CDR3 is TGTGCCAGCAGCCAAGTCCAGGGGGGCTACGAGCAGTACTTC. This codes for CASSQVQGGYEQYF. The variable domain in full, completed from reference TRBV14 and TRBJ2-7, reads EAGVTQFPSHSVIEKGQTVTLRCDPISGHDNLYWYRRVMGKEIKFLLHFVKESKQDESGMPNNRFLAERTGGTYSTLKVQPAELEDSGVYFCASSQVQGGYEQYFGPGTRLTVT.

In nucleotides, the CDR3 is TGTGCCAGCAGCTTGGCCCGCGCGTACTCCTACAATGAGCAGTTCTTC. Its translation: CASSLARAYSYNEQFF. This chain uses TRBV7-8 with TRBJ2-1; D not resolved. The V gene's germline CDR1 is SGHVS and CDR2 FQNEAQ. Trimming pared 3 bases from V and 0 bases from J, leaving 12 bases between. The CDR3 totals 16 residues.

A single count supports this clone. The J gene is TRBJ2-3, the V gene TRBV6-1; 10 nucleotides line up with TRBD2. CDR3 length: 16 amino acids. After removal of 4 bases from V and 5 bases from J, the junction contained 9 bases not matched to a gene. Per the germline V gene, CDR1 is MNHNS and CDR2 is SASEGT. This CDR3 reads CASSAGAGGRRDTQYF. The CDR3 nucleotides are TGTGCCAGCAGTGCAGGAGCGGGGGGGCGTAGAGATACGCAGTATTTT.

The chain recombines TRBV12-5 with TRBJ2-5; unclear D gene. The germline V gene has CDR1 LGHNT and CDR2 FRNRAP. This CDR3 contains 13 residues. The V gene lost 1 base and the J gene lost 4 bases, with 7 bases spanning the gap. CDR3 sequence (DNA): TGTGCTAGTGGTTTGGGATCGGGAGAGACCCAGTACTTC. Its protein product is CASGLGSGETQYF. Together with reference TRBV12-5 and TRBJ2-5, the CDR3 gives the full variable domain: DARVTQTPRHKVTEMGQEVTMRCQPILGHNTVFWYRQTMMQGLELLAYFRNRAPLDDSGMPKDRFSAEMPDATLATLKIQPSEPRDSAVYFCASGLGSGETQYFGPGTRLLVL.

V and J are TRBV27 and TRBJ1-2; maybe TRBD1 (6 bases). Germline V gene lookup returns CDR1 MNHEY and CDR2 SMNVEV (reference sequence). V shed 1 base and J shed 8 bases, with 14 bases lying between them. This CDR3 has 14 residues. The CDR3 nucleotides read TGTGCCAGCAGTTTATGGGCGGGGGCCGAGGGCTACACCTTC. It translates to CASSLWAGAEGYTF.

The sample holds one count of this clone. The rearrangement links TRBV7-9 to TRBJ1-6; perhaps TRBD1 as D (5 bases). CDR1 is SEHNR and CDR2 is FQNEAQ in the germline V gene (reference sequence). V was trimmed by 1 base and J by 5 bases, leaving 6 bases between them. This CDR3 region has 14 residues. CDR3 sequence: CASSLEQDNSPLHF. The CDR3 region has the DNA TGTGCCAGCAGCTTAGAACAGGATAATTCACCCCTCCACTTT.

The V gene is TRBV29-1, the J gene TRBJ1-4; D unresolved. V dropped 5 bases and J dropped 7 bases, with 8 bases sitting between them. Germline V lookup: CDR1 SQVTM, CDR2 ANQGSEA. This CDR3 spans 11 amino acids. CDR3 region: CSVTKGEKLFF. CDR3 sequence (DNA): TGCAGCGTTACAAAGGGTGAAAAACTGTTTTTT. The complete variable domain, with remaining parts taken from reference TRBV29-1 and TRBJ1-4, reads SAVISQKPSRDICQRGTSLTIQCQVDSQVTMMFWYRQQPGQSLTLIATANQGSEATYESGFVIDKFPISRPNLTFSTLTVSNMSPEDSSIYLCSVTKGEKLFFGSGTQLSVL.

The chain recombines TRBV5-6 with TRBJ1-2; D is undetermined. V lost 0 bases and J lost 4, with 19 bases in between. Germline V gives CDR1 SGHDT, CDR2 YYEEEE. CDR3 length: 17 residues. CDR3 region: CASSLEENPDSFYGYTF. Here the CDR3 DNA reads TGTGCCAGCAGCTTGGAAGAGAATCCCGATAGCTTCTATGGCTACACCTTC.

This chain joins TRBV7-3 and TRBJ1-3; D is unresolved. This CDR3 has 14 residues. CDR1 and CDR2 from the germline V gene are SGHTA and FQGTGA. The V and J ends lost 1 base and 4 bases respectively, with 8 bases between them. CDR3 coding DNA: TGTGCCAGCAGCTTAAATGGTGGGGGAAACACCATATATTTT. This gives the protein CASSLNGGGNTIYF. The full variable domain, rest sourced from reference TRBV7-3 and TRBJ1-3, is GAGVSQTPSNKVTEKGKYVELRCDPISGHTALYWYRQSLGQGPEFLIYFQGTGAADDSGLPNDRFFAVRPEGSVSTLKIQRTERGDSAVYLCASSLNGGGNTIYFGEGSWLTVV.

The chain joins TRBV28 to TRBJ1-6; D might be TRBD1 (5 bases). V gave up 8 bases and J gave up 8 bases, with 16 bases separating them. CDR3 length: 14 residues. Germline values: CDR1 MDHEN, CDR2 SYDVKM. The CDR3 DNA reads as TGTGCCAGCGAAGGGGAGGGTAGACATTCACCCCTCCACTTT. Protein sequence: CASEGEGRHSPLHF.

The chain has TRBV4-3 and TRBJ1-2, with a possible D match to TRBD1 (6 bases). Germline loops: CDR1 LGHNA, CDR2 YSLEER. The CDR3 covers 14 residues. Trimming cost V 1 base and J 4 bases, with 10 bases left between them. CDR3 sequence (DNA): TGCGCCAGCAGCCAAGCCACAGGGCGCTATGGCTACACCTTC. Protein: CASSQATGRYGYTF.

The chain recombines TRBV7-2 with TRBJ2-7; D might be TRBD1 (5 bases). V was cut by 3 bases and J by 7 bases, with 16 bases left in between. The CDR3 has 14 amino acids. Germline CDR1 SGHTA, CDR2 FQGNSA. CDR3 loop: CASSFDIRVGEQYF. The CDR3, as DNA: TGTGCCAGCAGCTTTGATATCAGGGTGGGGGAGCAGTACTTC.

V and J are TRBV5-1 and TRBJ1-1; 7 bases are a match to TRBD1. Germline trimming cut 0 bases from V and 3 bases from J; bases unmatched to any gene: 8. CDR3 size: 16 residues. CDR1 and CDR2 (germline): SGHRS, YFSETQ. CDR3 protein: CASSLGGTEKYTEAFF. CDR3 nucleotide sequence: TGCGCCAGCAGCTTGGGCGGGACAGAGAAATACACTGAAGCTTTCTTT.

This clone was found once. V is TRBV27 and J is TRBJ2-7; 11 bases are a match to TRBD2. The CDR3 length is 15 residues. Germline CDR1 MNHEY, CDR2 SMNVEV (reference sequence). V was clipped by 5 bases and J by 5 bases; unmatched bases: 8. The CDR3 is CASSNIAGGGNEQYF. The CDR3 coding sequence is TGTGCCAGCAGTAACATAGCGGGAGGGGGAAACGAGCAGTACTTC.

This chain connects TRBV21-1 to TRBJ1-6. TRBV21-1 is an annotated pseudogene. The CDR3 spans 15 residues. Here the CDR3 reads CASSPPGDGNSPLHF. CDR3 nucleotides: TGTGCCAGCAGCCCCCCCGGGGACGGTAATTCACCCCTCCACTTT.

This clone was seen once. V usage is TRBV2 and J usage is TRBJ2-7, with TRBD2 matching 7 bases. The V gene's germline CDR1 is SNHLY and CDR2 FYNNEI. This CDR3 comprises 15 residues. Unmatched junction bases numbered 6, after V lost 4 bases and J lost 0 bases. The CDR3 region is CASSVGGRRSYEQYF. In DNA form, the CDR3 reads TGTGCCAGCAGTGTAGGCGGGAGACGCTCCTACGAGCAGTACTTC.

The genes are TRBV4-1 and TRBJ2-2; TRBD1 might be the D (6 bases). The V gene lost 4 bases and the J gene lost 3 bases, with 9 bases spanning the gap. Per germline, CDR1 MGHRA and CDR2 YSYEKL. The CDR3 loop spans 14 amino acids. The CDR3 DNA reads TGCGCCAGCAGCCTCCAGGGGTACACCGGGGAGCTGTTTTTT. Protein: CASSLQGYTGELFF.

The chain joins TRBV7-2 to TRBJ1-5; D gene uncertain. The germline CDR1 and CDR2 sequences are SGHTA and FQGNSA. The V end was cut by 8 bases, the J end by 0 bases, with 2 bases between. The CDR3 spans 11 residues. This chain's CDR3 is CASGSNQPQHF. CDR3 coding DNA: TGTGCCAGCGGTAGCAATCAGCCCCAGCATTTT.

J is TRBJ2-3 and V is TRBV7-6; no reliable D call. CDR1 SGHVS and CDR2 FNYEAQ come from the germline V gene. The CDR3 has 13 amino acids. The V gene lost 3 bases and the J gene lost 2 bases, with 6 bases spanning the gap. CDR3 region: CASSFYATDTQYF. The CDR3 coding sequence is TGTGCCAGCAGCTTTTACGCCACAGATACGCAGTATTTT.

The V gene is TRBV12-5, the J gene TRBJ2-1; the match to TRBD1 covers 8 bases. CDR1 is LGHNT and CDR2 is FRNRAP in the germline V gene. V gave up 7 bases and J gave up 3 bases; unmatched junction bases: 5. The CDR3 runs to 14 residues. This chain's CDR3 is CASDTGGFYNEQFF. CDR3 sequence (DNA): TGTGCTAGTGACACAGGGGGTTTCTACAATGAGCAGTTCTTC.